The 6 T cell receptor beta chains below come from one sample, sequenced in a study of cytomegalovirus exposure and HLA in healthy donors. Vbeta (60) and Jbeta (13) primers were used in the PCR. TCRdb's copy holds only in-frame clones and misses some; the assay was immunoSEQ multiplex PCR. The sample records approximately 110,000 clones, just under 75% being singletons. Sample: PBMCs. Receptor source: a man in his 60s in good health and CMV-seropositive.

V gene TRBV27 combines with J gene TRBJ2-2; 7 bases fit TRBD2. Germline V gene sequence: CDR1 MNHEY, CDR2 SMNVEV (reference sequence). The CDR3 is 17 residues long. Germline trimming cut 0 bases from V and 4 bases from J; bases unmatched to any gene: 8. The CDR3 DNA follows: TGTGCCAGCAGTTTATCTGGCCATCCGGGAGGCACCGGGGAGCTGTTTTTT. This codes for CASSLSGHPGGTGELFF.

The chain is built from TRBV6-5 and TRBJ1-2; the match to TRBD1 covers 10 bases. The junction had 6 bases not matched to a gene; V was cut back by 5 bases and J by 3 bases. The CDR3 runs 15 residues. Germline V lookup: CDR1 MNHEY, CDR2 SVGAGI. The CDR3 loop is CASSSSGTGDYGYTF. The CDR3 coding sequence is TGTGCCAGCAGTAGTTCCGGGACAGGGGACTATGGCTACACCTTC.

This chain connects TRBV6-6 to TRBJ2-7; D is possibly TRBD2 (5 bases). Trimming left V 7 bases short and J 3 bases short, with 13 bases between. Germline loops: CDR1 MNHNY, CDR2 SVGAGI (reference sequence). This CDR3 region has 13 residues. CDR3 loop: CASTPSGIYEQYF. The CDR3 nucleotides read TGTGCCAGCACCCCGTCGGGGATCTACGAGCAGTACTTC.

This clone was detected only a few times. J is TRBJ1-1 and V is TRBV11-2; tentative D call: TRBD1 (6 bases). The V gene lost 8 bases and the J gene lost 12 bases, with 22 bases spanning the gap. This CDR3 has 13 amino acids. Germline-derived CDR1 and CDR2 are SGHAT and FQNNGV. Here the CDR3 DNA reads TGTGCCAGCCACTTCCTACGAGGGGGGGGAACTTTCTTT. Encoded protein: CASHFLRGGGTFF.

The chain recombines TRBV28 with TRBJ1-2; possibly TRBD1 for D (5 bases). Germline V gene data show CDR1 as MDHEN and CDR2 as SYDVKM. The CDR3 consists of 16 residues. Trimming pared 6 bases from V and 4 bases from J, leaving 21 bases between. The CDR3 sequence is CASRAGGGRASYGYTF. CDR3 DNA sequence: TGTGCCAGCAGGGCGGGGGGAGGGCGGGCCAGCTATGGCTACACCTTC.

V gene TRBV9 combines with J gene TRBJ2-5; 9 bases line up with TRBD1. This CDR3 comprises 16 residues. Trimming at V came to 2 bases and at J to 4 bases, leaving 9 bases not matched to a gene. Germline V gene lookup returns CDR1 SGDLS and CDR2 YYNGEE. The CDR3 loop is CASSVGRRQGGETQYF. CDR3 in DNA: TGTGCCAGCAGCGTCGGGAGGCGACAGGGGGGAGAGACCCAGTACTTC.